What follows describes a single TCR beta chain. Its antigen is still unknown. The sample holds no much larger clone one base away, and base qualities are not on file. The data are from a study of PD-1 blockade in classical Hodgkin lymphoma (TCRdb year 2020). With respect to the entire study: Nivolumab dosing was 3 mg/kg intravenously every 2 weeks, continuing until either disease progression or unacceptable toxicity. The study used CyTOF and TCR beta sequencing to define a peripheral blood immune signature of response to PD-1 blockade in classical Hodgkin lymphoma. The full study reports these points: Diversity was lower in patients who began nivolumab less than 1 year after ASCT, so these patients were left out of later analyses to avoid confounding by immune reconstitution. CD4+ but not CD8+ TCR diversity rose significantly by C4D1 (p=0.0027 vs p=0.16), most apparent in complete responders (p=0.02). Baseline diversity similar to that of newly diagnosed patients was observed in trial patients achieving complete response, whereas significantly lower diversity was observed in partial responders and progressors. The study was restricted to a single clinical trial cohort, and the causes of repertoire differences, possibly disease activity or prior therapy, were left undefined. Baseline TCR diversity was reported to be lower in newly diagnosed patients than in healthy donors, and even lower in relapsed/refractory patients.

The Qiagen DNeasy kit was used to extract genomic DNA both from unsorted PBMCs and from the negatively selected CD4+ and CD8+ fractions. TCR beta CDR3 regions were amplified by immunoSEQ multiplex PCR using primers annealing to V and J segments. A synthetic immune receptor repertoire was used to minimize amplification bias, and remaining bias was computationally removed after sequencing. Under the source paper's analysis protocol: Repertoire diversity was quantified as the Shannon entropy index using custom Python scripts. The unsorted, CD4+ and CD8+ repertoires were each analyzed separately, with the exception of combined analyses, where CD4+ and CD8+ sequences were merged in silico. A clone counted as expanded when the clone's frequency after treatment rose at least 2-fold relative to C1D1, and clones undetected at baseline were given a pseudocount of 0.5. Singleton clones were defined as clones with 0 or 1 copy at C1D1, and non-singleton clones were defined as clones with 2 or more copies. Clones expanded in unsorted samples were assigned a CD4+, CD8+ or unknown annotation through matching of protein sequences in sorted samples from the same patient. Wilcoxon tests on paired samples were used to test changes in diversity from C1D1 to C4D1. What TCRdb holds here is the immuneACCESS table cut down to in-frame rearrangements. Part of the clones is not present; checked against another copy, under half of the missing clones reflect an unresolved V gene, and the others are unexplained. Clone size and V and J calls were adopted from that table, with D and trimming inferred from the DNA. The sample includes around 46,000 clones, with around three quarters observed a single time. Approximately 20% of the sample is held by the ten biggest clonotypes.

The sample's time point label, decoded: cycle 2 day 1 (C2D1) of nivolumab. All trial patients had relapsed after autologous stem cell transplantation, with cohorts A, B and C differing in prior brentuximab vedotin exposure. A total of roughly 57 patients with relapsed/refractory classical Hodgkin lymphoma made up the trial cohort, and each patient's best overall response was complete response, partial response or progressive disease. Trial patients were treated with single-agent nivolumab in the multi-cohort phase II CheckMate 205 trial. An independent review committee assessed best overall response by applying the 2007 International Working Group response criteria. Trial PBMCs were collected just before the start of nivolumab (C1D1) and during therapy at cycle 2 day 1 and cycle 4 day 1. After peripheral blood was drawn into 8 mL Vacutainer Cell Preparation Tubes, PBMCs were isolated by centrifugation and then cryopreserved.

The germline ends are 13 bases apart after V is trimmed by 0 bases and J by 0 bases. Counted from cysteine to phenylalanine, this CDR3 has 16 amino acids. The entry retains the CDR3 DNA only, 48 bases that are in frame from base 1. According to the germline V gene, CDR1 reads SGHRS and CDR2 reads YFSETQ. The rearrangement joined TRBV5-1 to TRBJ2-7; the D gene cannot be named for sure. This material consisted of peripheral blood mononuclear cells (PBMCs), taken before the second cycle of nivolumab. This TCR was sampled from a human donor with classical Hodgkin lymphoma. The nucleotides read TGCGCCAGCAGCTTGGCCCCAGGCCCTACCTCCTACGAGCAGTACTTC. Translation gives CASSLAPGPTSYEQYF.